Included here is one T cell receptor beta chain sequence, with context. Data came from immunoSEQ multiplex PCR; TCRdb stores just in-frame clones and leaves some out. Of 100,000 or so clones listed, roughly 80% are singletons. Trimming removed 5 bases at V and 4 bases at J, with 14 bases between. The CDR3 length is 15 residues. Germline V gene sequence: CDR1 MNHEY, CDR2 SVGAGI. The sample comes from a study of blood T cell repertoires in COVID-19. Study as a whole: The cDNA or gDNA used as material had been derived from T cells, B-cell-depleted T cells, or PBMCs.

The TCR sequence derives from a human donor in a cohort sampled during active COVID-19. The sample comprised peripheral blood. The chain couples TRBV6-5 to TRBJ2-2; weak D call: TRBD2 (7 bases). CDR3 sequence (DNA): TGTGCCAGCAGTCGAAACAGGGAGGGCACCGGGGAGCTGTTTTTT. Its protein is CASSRNREGTGELFF.